The present TCR beta chain was sequenced within a study of CD8+ T cells in alopecia areata (dated by TCRdb to 2016 to 2019). Concerning the study at large: The treated patients took part in an open-label pilot trial in which moderate-to-severe alopecia areata was treated with oral tofacitinib at 5 to 10 mg twice daily. Tofacitinib-treated patients had biopsies at baseline and at 4 and 24 weeks of treatment, with a later scalp biopsy in several patients. In both human patients and the C3H/HeJ mouse model, the study applied high-throughput TCRbeta sequencing to look at T cell clonal expansion in alopecia areata. Clonality in the scalp was compared among normal scalp (n=4), patchy alopecia areata scalp (n=8), and alopecia totalis/universalis scalp (n=8). Patients received tofacitinib for 6 to 18 months and were then followed off drug for 6 months to check for delayed response and recurrence. Disease severity in treated patients was measured with the SALT score, which quantifies the percentage of affected scalp surface area. TCRbeta CDR3 regions were amplified by immunoSEQ multiplex PCR with 35 Vbeta forward and 13 Jbeta reverse primers. The RNA source kit depended on sample type: the PAXgene miRNA kit for fixed scalp, the miRNeasy kit for PBMCs, and the RNeasy kit for mouse skin. Scalp tissue and sorted CD4+ and CD8+ peripheral blood T cells from patchy and totalis/universalis alopecia areata patients and from healthy controls were covered by human TCRbeta sequencing.

Libraries were constructed by the immunoSEQ multiplex PCR assay. To provide template for TCR sequencing, every sample had RNA extracted and reverse transcribed into cDNA. SuperScript III was used to make first-strand cDNA, primed with a 2:1 mix of oligo-dT and random hexamers. Amplification bias was assessed with a synthetic immune receptor repertoire, and residual bias was removed computationally. In the authors' own workflow: Raw reads were preprocessed for error removal, and CDR3 was defined according to IMGT conventions as running from the conserved cysteine to phenylalanine. To get clonality, Shannon entropy was normalized by log2 of the number of productive unique TCRs and the result was subtracted from 1. CD4 or CD8 identity of scalp clones was inferred by cross-referencing scalp TCRbeta sequences with sorted blood CD4 and CD8 repertoires. TCRdb took this table from immuneACCESS and kept in-frame rearrangements with V and J called. Such tables lack part of the clones; where checked against another copy, unresolved V genes explain under half of the gap, and the rest is unexplained. V, J and clone size derive from that table, while D and trimming were established from the DNA sequence. The sample records 150,000 to 200,000 clones, roughly 50% of which are singletons. Roughly 12% of the sample goes to the ten largest clones.

The paper as a whole reports these results and caveats: Scalp TCR repertoire analysis is complicated because resident alphabeta T cells in normal human skin are also sequenced, whereas mouse skin is dominated by gammadelta T cells. Scalp clonality and the number of expanded CD8+ clones among the top 100 scalp clones were significantly decreased by tofacitinib. During tofacitinib treatment, many expanded lesional clones remained in scalp and blood, and this persistence may partly explain relapse after treatment is stopped. Because the treated cohort was small and had only one nonresponder, larger studies are needed to examine links between baseline CD8+ expansion and response. Shared TCR sequences between patients were less evident than in mice, which may be partly attributable to HLA diversity in the patient population. Higher clonality and more expanded CD8+ clones were observed in lesional scalp than in normal scalp, particularly in alopecia totalis/universalis, a finding suggestive of antigenic drive.

The time point label, as the study defines it: 24 weeks on oral tofacitinib. The intended sense of this specimen's treatment or condition label: oral pan-JAK inhibitor, 5-10 mg twice daily. From alopecia areata patients, peripheral blood was collected along with lesional scalp punch biopsies. PBMCs were isolated by density centrifugation and stained for CD3, CD4 and CD8, after which CD4+ and CD8+ T cells were sorted on a FACSAria. As concerns this clone: It has no known antigen specificity. No much larger clone exists at a distance of one base, and base qualities are not known.

For CDR1 and CDR2, the germline V gene (reference sequence) lists MNHEY and SMNVEV. The junction carries 14 bases between V and J, which are trimmed by 5 bases and 1 base respectively. From the cysteine through the phenylalanine, the CDR3 covers 15 amino acids. Of the read, only the CDR3 DNA is kept; its 45 bases are in frame from base 1. The receptor comes from a human donor with alopecia areata. The source material was CD8+ T cells sorted from blood, sampled at week 24, from a patient treated with tofacitinib. The chain was built from TRBV27 and TRBJ1-2; TRBD1 is perhaps the D gene, given 5 matching bases. Here is the DNA: TGTGCCAGCAGTACAGGACGCCCTATTAACTATGGCTACACCTTC. This gives the protein CASSTGRPINYGYTF.